One and the same sample provided the 21 T cell receptor beta chains below, sequenced in a study of neurological immune-mediated disorders. TCRdb reprocessed the 5' RACE reads via MiXCR and lists one record per CDR3 protein. This repertoire shows under 75,000 distinct CDR3 sequences, 2.5% to 4% found once; its top ten account for roughly 5%. Sequencing input: PBMCs. The receptors come from a woman in her forties or fifties with multiple sclerosis.

The table lists this clonotype with many counts. The chain has TRBV9 and TRBJ2-3; a possible D gene is TRBD2 (7 bases). The V end lost 3 bases, the J end lost 0 bases, and 17 bases lay between the germline ends. CDR3 length: 17 residues. CDR1 and CDR2 from the germline V gene are SGDLS and YYNGEE. This CDR3 is CASSGGGHLTSTDTQYF. For the CDR3, the DNA is TGTGCCAGCAGCGGGGGGGGCCACCTTACTAGCACAGATACGCAGTATTTT.

This clonotype was seen repeatedly, ten times or more. V usage is TRBV6-6 and J usage is TRBJ1-5; tentatively, D is TRBD1 (6 bases). Germline V gives CDR1 MNHNY, CDR2 SVGAGI (reference sequence). V shed 2 bases and J shed 7 bases, with 15 bases lying between them. The CDR3 has 15 residues. Written as DNA, the CDR3 is TGTGCCAGCAGTTACGAGGGGGGCTGGCGGCAGCCCCAGCATTTT. This encodes CASSYEGGWRQPQHF.

Comment on this clonotype: Given the absence of the conserved phenylalanine or tryptophan at the CDR3 end, a read error is likely. The chain recombines TRBV7-9 with TRBJ1-1, with D perhaps matching TRBD1 (6 bases). Per germline, CDR1 SEHNR and CDR2 FQNEAQ (reference sequence). The CDR3 totals 14 residues. CDR3 coding DNA: TGTGCCAGCAGCTTAGCGGGCAGGGGCACTGCAGCTTTCTGT. Amino acids: CASSLAGRGTAAFC.

In this sample, this clonotype turned up many times. The V gene is TRBV12-3 or TRBV12-4, the J gene TRBJ1-3; no clear D. There are 14 residues in the CDR3. V lost 3 bases and J 3 bases, leaving 9 bases between the germline ends. This CDR3 is CASSLAGLGNTIYF. The CDR3 DNA sequence: TGTGCCAGCAGTTTGGCAGGACTTGGAAACACCATATATTTT.

In its sample, this clonotype was seen many times. The DNA for the CDR3 is TGTGCCATCAGTACCGGACAGTACAATGAGCAGTTCTTC. Protein: CAISTGQYNEQFF. The chain recombines TRBV10-3 with TRBJ2-1; D perhaps matches TRBD1 (6 bases). The V end lost 5 bases, the J end lost 4 bases, and 9 bases lay between the germline ends. This CDR3 has 13 amino acids. Germline-derived CDR1 and CDR2 are ENHRY and SYGVKD.

In this sample, this clonotype turned up a few times. CDR3 residues: CASSLDLLAETQYF. The CDR3 DNA is TGTGCCAGCAGCTTAGATCTACTAGCGGAGACCCAGTACTTC. The chain carries TRBV7-6 and TRBJ2-5; 7 nucleotides match TRBD2. The CDR3 loop spans 14 amino acids. V shed 1 base and J 5 bases; nucleotides not matched to a gene: 4. Germline V lookup: CDR1 SGHVS, CDR2 FNYEAQ.

This clonotype has ten or more counts. The CDR3 sequence: CSVVWGVGTEAFF. The CDR3 nucleotides are TGCAGCGTTGTTTGGGGCGTAGGCACTGAAGCTTTCTTT. The chain joins TRBV29-1 to TRBJ1-1, with a possible D match to TRBD1 (5 bases). This CDR3 spans 13 amino acids. With 4 bases removed from V and 4 bases from J, the gap between germline ends came to 13 bases. Per the germline V gene, CDR1 is SQVTM and CDR2 is ANQGSEA.

The J gene is TRBJ1-2, the V gene TRBV10-3; possible D gene TRBD1, 5 bases. The CDR3 totals 14 residues. From germline, CDR1 is ENHRY and CDR2 SYGVKD. Trimming removed 6 bases at V and 8 bases at J, with 19 bases between. Written as DNA, the CDR3 is TGTGCCATCAGACTCCAGGGCCCGAGTTCAGGCTACACCTTC. Translation: CAIRLQGPSSGYTF.

This clonotype has ten or more counts. J is TRBJ2-4 and V is TRBV7-2, with TRBD1 matching 11 bases. V lost 0 bases to trimming and J lost 8 bases; unmatched junction nucleotides: 3. This CDR3 region has 15 residues. CDR1 and CDR2 (germline): SGHTA, FQGNSA. CDR3 sequence (DNA): TGTGCCAGCAGCTTAGCCGGACAGGGGGCTTACATTCAGTACTTC. This encodes CASSLAGQGAYIQYF.

This clonotype occurred many times. The rearrangement joins TRBV29-1 to TRBJ2-3, with TRBD2 matching 10 bases. This CDR3 region has 17 residues. V gave up 1 base and J gave up 0 bases; unmatched junction bases: 7. Looked up from germline, CDR1 is SQVTM and CDR2 is ANQGSEA. CDR3 residues: CSVEGQRAGGSTDTQYF. CDR3 nucleotides: TGCAGCGTTGAAGGTCAACGAGCGGGAGGGAGCACAGATACGCAGTATTTT.

This clonotype was observed many times. The chain employs TRBV29-1 and TRBJ1-4; possibly TRBD1 for D (5 bases). This CDR3 has 13 residues. The V end lost 4 bases, the J end lost 4 bases, and 10 bases lay between the germline ends. The germline gives CDR1 SQVTM, CDR2 ANQGSEA. Written as DNA, the CDR3 is TGCAGCGTTGCCGGGACGGATAATGAAAAACTGTTTTTT. It encodes CSVAGTDNEKLFF.

This clonotype was seen repeatedly, ten times or more. The chain uses TRBV7-8 and TRBJ1-4; 7 nucleotides match TRBD1. The CDR3 totals 13 residues. Germline loops: CDR1 SGHVS, CDR2 FQNEAQ. The V gene end was trimmed by 7 bases and the J gene end by 5 bases; junction bases not matched to a gene: 4. CDR3 sequence: CASTLTGNEKLFF. In DNA form, the CDR3 reads TGTGCCAGCACTCTGACAGGGAATGAAAAACTGTTTTTT.

This clonotype has a count of ten or more. The CDR3 spells CASRAVAGDSSNEQFF. The CDR3, as DNA: TGCGCCAGCAGAGCAGTAGCGGGAGATAGTTCGAATGAGCAGTTCTTC. This sequence joins TRBV5-1 and TRBJ2-1, with TRBD2 identical over 9 bases. The CDR3 contains 16 residues. Germline V lookup: CDR1 SGHRS, CDR2 YFSETQ. V lost 5 bases and J lost 7; bases outside the gene matches: 13.

This clonotype was observed many times. This chain connects TRBV29-1 to TRBJ2-1; 14 bases align to TRBD2. The CDR3 sequence is 16 residues long. In germline, CDR1 is SQVTM, CDR2 ANQGSEA. V shed 6 bases, J shed 6 bases, and the junction held 10 bases outside the gene matches. In DNA form, the CDR3 reads TGCAGCGTGGCGACTAGCGGGAGGGCCGCTGGCAATGAGCAGTTCTTC. Translation gives CSVATSGRAAGNEQFF.

This clonotype was recorded many times. This chain links TRBV6-5 with TRBJ1-2, with 8 bases that match TRBD1. The germline V gene has CDR1 MNHEY and CDR2 SVGAGI. The CDR3 covers 14 residues. Trimming removed 7 bases from V and 6 bases from J; junction bases left unmatched: 10. The CDR3 DNA sequence: TGTGCCAGCACCGACGCCGGACAGGGTGATGGCTACACCTTC. This translates into CASTDAGQGDGYTF.

This clonotype showed up many times. Written as DNA, the CDR3 is TGTGCCAGCAACGCAGGGACGAACACTGAAGCTTTCTTT. As protein: CASNAGTNTEAFF. The rearrangement uses TRBV7-9 and TRBJ1-1; TRBD1 is a possible D gene (5 bases). CDR1 SEHNR and CDR2 FQNEAQ come from the germline V gene (reference sequence). Trimming cost V 7 bases and J 1 base, with 10 bases left between them. The CDR3 spans 13 residues.

The table lists this clonotype with many counts. A clone one base away is much larger, so this may be a read error. The chain links TRBV27 to TRBJ1-1; weak D call: TRBD1 (5 bases). The CDR3 has 14 residues. With 7 bases removed from V and 5 bases from J, the gap between germline ends came to 17 bases. CDR1 is MNHEY, CDR2 SMNVEV, per germline (reference sequence). The CDR3, as DNA: TGTGCCAGCATTGAAGGAAAGGACAATACTGAAGCTTTCTTT. It translates to CASIEGKDNTEAFF.

The table lists this clonotype with many counts. V usage is TRBV4-1 and J usage is TRBJ2-7; 8 bases map to TRBD1. The CDR3 loop spans 13 amino acids. Germline CDR1 MGHRA, CDR2 YSYEKL. V was pared by 3 bases and J by 6 bases, with 4 bases of the junction left unmatched. DNA for the CDR3: TGCGCCAGCAGCCAGGAACAGGGGGGCGAGCAGTACTTC. This codes for CASSQEQGGEQYF.

This clonotype was found many times. CDR3 amino acids: CASSPPRGGQETQYF. As DNA, the CDR3 is TGTGCCAGCTCACCACCCCGGGGAGGACAAGAGACCCAGTACTTC. The chain carries TRBV18 and TRBJ2-5, with D possibly matching TRBD2 (6 bases). Germline V lookup: CDR1 KGHSH, CDR2 LQKENI. There are 15 residues in the CDR3. V was pared by 0 bases and J by 2 bases, with 10 bases between. Based on the CDR3 plus reference TRBV18 and TRBJ2-5, the full variable domain is NAGVMQNPRHLVRRRGQEARLRCSPMKGHSHVYWYRQLPEEGLKFMVYLQKENIIDESGMPKERFSAEFPKEGPSILRIQQVVRGDSAAYFCASSPPRGGQETQYFGPGTRLLVL.

At least ten counts were recorded for this clonotype. V gene TRBV5-6 combines with J gene TRBJ2-2; 7 nucleotides agree with TRBD1. In germline, CDR1 is SGHDT, CDR2 YYEEEE. After removal of 0 bases from V and 4 bases from J, the junction contained 6 bases not matched to a gene. The CDR3 length is 16 residues. Here the CDR3 DNA reads TGTGCCAGCAGCTTGGGAGGGGGCGAAGGCACCGGGGAGCTGTTTTTT. Translated: CASSLGGGEGTGELFF.

This clonotype was picked up many times. The rearrangement links TRBV10-3 to TRBJ1-1; D ambiguous. Germline V gene sequence: CDR1 ENHRY, CDR2 SYGVKD. V lost 9 bases and J lost 0, with 14 bases in between. CDR3 length: 14 residues. Written as DNA, the CDR3 is TGTGCCATAGTAGGGCACGGCCTGAACACTGAAGCTTTCTTT. Translated, it gives CAIVGHGLNTEAFF.